Presented here are 21 T cell receptor beta chains from one specimen sequenced in a study of cytomegalovirus exposure and HLA in healthy donors. The PCR employed 60 Vbeta primers together with 13 Jbeta primers. Sequencing used immunoSEQ multiplex PCR; TCRdb keeps in-frame clones, though not all of them. In all, the sample yields more than 90,000 clones. What was sequenced was PBMCs. The receptors stem from a man aged 25 to 40 in good health and CMV-seronegative.

The rearrangement uses TRBV5-1 and TRBJ2-5; 9 nucleotides line up with TRBD1. The CDR3 contains 14 residues. Trimming cost V 7 bases and J 4 bases; bases outside gene matches: 8. Germline V lookup: CDR1 SGHRS, CDR2 YFSETQ. The CDR3 spells CASRIQGASETQYF. CDR3 in DNA: TGCGCCAGCCGGATACAGGGGGCGTCAGAGACCCAGTACTTC. Supplemented by reference TRBV5-1 and TRBJ2-5, the full variable domain reads KAGVTQTPRYLIKTRGQQVTLSCSPISGHRSVSWYQQTPGQGLQFLFEYFSETQRNKGNFPGRFSGRQFSNSRSEMNVSTLELGDSALYLCASRIQGASETQYFGPGTRLLVL.

This chain joins TRBV18 and TRBJ2-7, with D perhaps TRBD1 (6 bases). Trimming removed 3 bases from V and 7 bases from J, with 16 bases in between. Germline assignment: CDR1 KGHSH and CDR2 LQKENI. The CDR3 is made up of 14 amino acids. CDR3 amino acids: CASSPGHLPGEQYF. In DNA form, the CDR3 reads TGTGCCAGCTCACCGGGACACCTTCCTGGAGAGCAGTACTTC. Full variable domain (outside the CDR3, taken from reference TRBV18 and TRBJ2-7): NAGVMQNPRHLVRRRGQEARLRCSPMKGHSHVYWYRQLPEEGLKFMVYLQKENIIDESGMPKERFSAEFPKEGPSILRIQQVVRGDSAAYFCASSPGHLPGEQYFGPGTRLTVT.

Turning to this clone: An end of the junction differs from the germline gene, which may be a read error. The same CDR3 arises from other DNA sequences in this sample as well. CDR3 DNA: TGTGCCAGCAGCCCACTGGGGACAGCCGATAACTCACCCCTCCACTTT. Protein sequence: CASSPLGTADNSPLHF. V is TRBV7-9 and J is TRBJ1-6, with 7 bases lining up with TRBD1. This CDR3 spans 16 amino acids. CDR1 is SEHNR and CDR2 is FQNEAQ in the germline V gene (reference sequence).

The CDR3 nucleotides are TGTGCCACCAGCAGTCCCGGGGGGGCCACAGGGGCTCGCTACGAGCAGTACTTC. It translates to CATSSPGGATGARYEQYF. The chain links TRBV15 to TRBJ2-7; the D gene is possibly TRBD2 (8 bases). Germline-derived CDR1 and CDR2 are LNHNV and YYDKDF (reference sequence). V dropped 3 bases and J dropped 3 bases, with 24 bases sitting between them. The CDR3 length is 18 residues.

The genes are TRBV5-1 and TRBJ2-7, with 8 nucleotides matching TRBD2. Germline CDR1 reads SGHRS; CDR2 reads YFSETQ. Trimming cost V 0 bases and J 4 bases; bases outside gene matches: 3. This CDR3 is built from 14 residues. CDR3 nucleotide sequence: TGCGCCAGCAGCTTGGAGACTAGCGCGTACGAGCAGTACTTC. As protein: CASSLETSAYEQYF.

The chain has TRBV5-4 and TRBJ2-3; tentative D call: TRBD1 (6 bases). The length of the CDR3 is 13 residues. CDR1 is SGHNT, CDR2 YYREEE, per germline (reference sequence). Trimming cost V 5 bases and J 2 bases, with 9 bases left between them. CDR3 protein: CASSRDNTDTQYF. The CDR3 bases are TGTGCCAGCAGTCGGGACAACACAGATACGCAGTATTTT. Full variable domain (rest looked up from reference TRBV5-4 and TRBJ2-3): ETGVTQSPTHLIKTRGQQVTLRCSSQSGHNTVSWYQQALGQGPQFIFQYYREEENGRGNFPPRFSGLQFPNYSSELNVNALELDDSALYLCASSRDNTDTQYFGPGTRLTVL.

The chain recombines TRBV4-1 with TRBJ2-3; 9 nucleotides line up with TRBD2. J lost 0 bases, V lost 2 bases, and 3 bases had no gene match. CDR1 MGHRA and CDR2 YSYEKL come from the germline V gene. The CDR3 is made up of 16 amino acids. CDR3 sequence reads: CASSQLAGFSTDTQYF. The CDR3 DNA reads as TGCGCCAGCAGCCAACTAGCGGGGTTTAGCACAGATACGCAGTATTTT.

The chain employs TRBV6-1 and TRBJ2-1; D not resolved. Germline CDR1 reads MNHNS; CDR2 reads SASEGT. V was pared by 5 bases and J by 7 bases, with 6 bases between. This CDR3 is built from 11 residues. The CDR3 DNA reads TGTGCCAGCAGTTACGGTAATGAGCAGTTCTTC. Translated: CASSYGNEQFF.

The chain couples TRBV5-6 to TRBJ2-2, with TRBD1 as a possible D gene (6 bases). This CDR3 is built from 15 residues. Between the trimmed V and J ends, which lost 1 base and 3 bases, there was a span of 10 bases. Germline CDR1 and CDR2: SGHDT and YYEEEE. The CDR3 DNA sequence: TGTGCCAGCAGCTTGACACAGGGTGACACCGGGGAGCTGTTTTTT. It is translated as CASSLTQGDTGELFF.

This chain connects TRBV4-3 to TRBJ1-2, with a tentative D call TRBD1 (5 bases). This CDR3 is built from 16 residues. Looked up from germline, CDR1 is LGHNA and CDR2 is YSLEER. The V gene lost 0 bases and the J gene lost 4 bases, with 15 bases spanning the gap. CDR3 nucleotides: TGCGCCAGCAGCCAAGAGTCGGGAATCGGGGGCTATGGCTACACCTTC. Amino acids: CASSQESGIGGYGYTF.

The chain carries TRBV11-3 and TRBJ2-7, with D possibly TRBD2 on 6 matching bases. Germline assignment: CDR1 SGHNT and CDR2 YENEEA. The CDR3 contains 13 residues. V lost 1 base and J lost 7, with 11 bases in between. CDR3 nucleotides: TGTGCCAGCAGCTTAGGGGGGGTCGGGGAGCAGTACTTC. The encoded protein is CASSLGGVGEQYF. Filled out from reference TRBV11-3 and TRBJ2-7, the complete variable domain reads EAGVVQSPRYKIIEKKQPVAFWCNPISGHNTLYWYLQNLGQGPELLIRYENEEAVDDSQLPKDRFSAERLKGVDSTLKIQPAELGDSAVYLCASSLGGVGEQYFGPGTRLTVT.

This rearrangement joins TRBV30 to TRBJ2-7, with D hard to call. The CDR3 contains 13 residues. The V gene lost 1 base and the J gene lost 2 bases, with 9 bases spanning the gap. CDR1 and CDR2 (germline): GTSNPN, SVGIG (reference sequence). CDR3 sequence: CAWSGSGAYEQYF. CDR3 DNA: TGTGCCTGGAGTGGGTCAGGTGCCTACGAGCAGTACTTC.

To note about this clone: Relative to the germline gene, one junction end is altered; a read error may explain this. V gene TRBV6-4 combines with J gene TRBJ1-4; 8 nucleotides line up with TRBD1. Germline lookup yields CDR1 MRHNA and CDR2 SNTAGT. This CDR3 comprises 16 residues. Written as DNA, the CDR3 is TGCGGTGGACAGGGCGAACAGTGGGGGCTCGGAGAAAAACTGTTTTTT. The encoded protein is CGGQGEQWGLGEKLFF.

This chain uses TRBV10-3 with TRBJ2-7; 9 bases map to TRBD1. This CDR3 is built from 15 residues. Per the germline V gene, CDR1 is ENHRY and CDR2 is SYGVKD. Trimming at V came to 6 bases and at J to 0 bases, leaving 6 bases not matched to a gene. Here the CDR3 reads CAISSGTGSSYEQYF. CDR3 sequence (DNA): TGTGCCATCAGCTCCGGGACAGGGAGCTCCTACGAGCAGTACTTC.

The chain joins TRBV5-4 to TRBJ1-4; TRBD1 matches 9 bases. With V trimmed by 7 bases and J by 0 bases, 4 bases remained unmatched. The CDR3 sequence is 15 residues long. Germline V gives CDR1 SGHNT, CDR2 YYREEE (reference sequence). As DNA, the CDR3 is TGTGCCAGCCGGGGACAGGGTGCAACTAATGAAAAACTGTTTTTT. Its protein is CASRGQGATNEKLFF.

This rearrangement joins TRBV5-1 to TRBJ2-7; 12 positions agree with TRBD2. V was clipped by 4 bases and J by 1 base; unmatched bases: 9. Germline CDR1 is SGHRS and CDR2 is YFSETQ. The CDR3 loop spans 17 amino acids. CDR3 region: CASSPSGGAMASYEQYF. DNA for the CDR3: TGCGCCAGCAGCCCTAGCGGGGGGGCCATGGCATCCTACGAGCAGTACTTC.

V and J are TRBV10-3 and TRBJ2-5; 7 bases line up with TRBD1. Trimming took 2 bases from V and 5 from J; bases not matched to a gene: 5. From germline, CDR1 is ENHRY and CDR2 SYGVKD. This CDR3 spans 14 amino acids. CDR3 protein: CAISETGVGETQYF. The CDR3 DNA follows: TGTGCCATCAGTGAGACAGGGGTCGGGGAGACCCAGTACTTC.

The V call is TRBV5-6, the J call TRBJ2-1, with 8 bases identical to TRBD2. The CDR3 consists of 18 residues. The germline V gene encodes CDR1 SGHDT and CDR2 YYEEEE. V lost 3 bases to trimming and J lost 3 bases; unmatched junction nucleotides: 14. CDR3 loop: CASSSSGGSLHDYNEQFF. CDR3 in DNA: TGTGCCAGCAGCTCAAGCGGGGGCTCCTTACACGACTACAATGAGCAGTTCTTC.

This chain joins TRBV19 and TRBJ1-6; D is ambiguous. The germline V gene has CDR1 LNHDA and CDR2 SQIVND (reference sequence). This CDR3 is built from 14 residues. V lost 5 bases and J lost 5, with 10 bases in between. CDR3 sequence: CASSLGSNNSPLHF. The DNA for the CDR3 is TGTGCCAGTAGTCTGGGCAGTAATAATTCACCCCTCCACTTT.

This chain connects TRBV18 to TRBJ1-1; a weak D match, TRBD1 (6 bases). There are 14 residues in the CDR3. Deletions cut 2 bases from V and 1 base from J, with 8 bases between. Germline CDR1 is KGHSH and CDR2 is LQKENI. DNA of the CDR3: TGTGCCAGCTCACCAGCAGGGGAGAACACTGAAGCTTTCTTT. Its translation is CASSPAGENTEAFF.

The genes are TRBV6-5 and TRBJ1-2; D may be TRBD1 (5 bases). Germline V gene sequence: CDR1 MNHEY, CDR2 SVGAGI. Trimming removed 7 bases from V and 3 bases from J, with 18 bases in between. This CDR3 has 15 residues. CDR3 region: CASTPRGRGDYGYTF. CDR3 nucleotides: TGTGCCAGCACCCCGCGGGGGAGGGGAGACTATGGCTACACCTTC.